Below, one T cell receptor (beta chain) is given with its context. The data derive from a study of blood T cells in healthy people across ages. Between the trimmed V and J ends, which lost 5 bases and 8 bases, there was a span of 8 bases. The CDR3 sequence is 11 residues long. CDR1 MNHEY and CDR2 SVGEGT come from the germline V gene. The use of a sample-barcoded 5' primer and a J-beta primer mix characterized a second PCR of roughly 7 to 12 cycles. From the 5' RACE reads, TCRdb called clonotypes with MiXCR, one entry per CDR3 protein. The sample consists of over 1,200,000 distinct CDR3 sequences, roughly 60% of them appearing once.

Material for sequencing was blood. This receptor was taken from a man between 18 and 29 years old in good health. V is TRBV6-2 or TRBV6-3 and J is TRBJ2-3; no clear D. CDR3 region: CASSKDRTQYF. DNA for the CDR3: TGTGCCAGCAGTAAGGATCGTACGCAGTATTTT.